Following are 4 T cell receptor beta chains from one sample sequenced in a study of cytomegalovirus exposure and HLA in healthy donors. In the PCR, 60 Vbeta and 13 Jbeta primers were used. The repertoire was sequenced with immunoSEQ multiplex PCR; TCRdb's copy has only in-frame clones and lacks some. The repertoire holds about 180,000 clones, with around 80% as singletons. Material: PBMCs. The receptors originated from a woman aged 25 to 39 in good health and CMV-seropositive.

V usage is TRBV7-2 and J usage is TRBJ2-5, with TRBD1 matching over 8 bases. V shed 5 bases, J shed 5 bases, and the junction held 10 bases outside the gene matches. CDR1 is SGHTA and CDR2 is FQGNSA in the germline V gene. This CDR3 comprises 15 residues. The CDR3 spells CASSDATGAGETQYF. CDR3 DNA sequence: TGTGCCAGCAGCGATGCGACAGGGGCGGGGGAGACCCAGTACTTC.

This chain links TRBV29-1 with TRBJ2-7; D uncertain. The germline V gene has CDR1 SQVTM and CDR2 ANQGSEA. CDR3 length: 12 amino acids. V lost 1 base and J lost 3, with 7 bases in between. The CDR3 DNA sequence: TGCAGCGTTGAAGGGCGGCTCTACGAGCAGTACTTC. This sequence encodes CSVEGRLYEQYF.

The J gene is TRBJ2-7, the V gene TRBV27; D is perhaps TRBD2 (6 bases). Germline V CDR1 and CDR2: MNHEY, SMNVEV (reference sequence). Deletions cut 2 bases from V and 0 bases from J, with 11 bases between. CDR3 size: 15 residues. CDR3 sequence reads: CASSLRGTDSYEQYF. CDR3 DNA sequence: TGTGCCAGCAGTTTACGGGGGACGGACTCCTACGAGCAGTACTTC.

This clone was seen a handful of times. The chain uses TRBV27 and TRBJ2-7, with TRBD1 identical over 7 bases. This CDR3 has 15 amino acids. CDR1 is MNHEY, CDR2 SMNVEV, per germline (reference sequence). The trim removed 0 bases at V and 6 bases at J, leaving 8 bases unmatched. Here the CDR3 reads CASSLSAYRGTEQYF. In DNA form, the CDR3 reads TGTGCCAGCAGTTTATCGGCCTACAGGGGTACCGAGCAGTACTTC.